One sample yielded the 13 T cell receptor beta chains listed below, sequenced in a study of blood T cell repertoires in COVID-19. The table came from immunoSEQ multiplex PCR; TCRdb's copy has only in-frame clones and leaves some out. This sample has about 90,000 clones; 88% occur once, and the top ten carry about 0.51%. The sequencing input was peripheral blood. These receptors were collected from a man aged 60 to 69 with acute or convalescent COVID-19.

The count of this clone is one. The V call is TRBV15, the J call TRBJ2-3; no reliable D call. The length of the CDR3 is 15 residues. Trimming shortened V by 0 bases and J by 5 bases, and 12 bases separated the two germline ends. Germline CDR1 and CDR2: LNHNV and YYDKDF (reference sequence). CDR3 sequence: CATSREVLPGDTQYF. The CDR3 region has the DNA TGTGCCACCAGCAGAGAAGTTCTACCGGGAGATACGCAGTATTTT.

The rearrangement uses TRBV9 and TRBJ2-5; TRBD2 is a possible D gene (6 bases). Trimming removed 4 bases at V and 3 bases at J, with 13 bases between. The CDR3 runs to 14 residues. Germline loops: CDR1 SGDLS, CDR2 YYNGEE. CDR3 nucleotide sequence: TGTGCCAGCAGCCTTGTCGCGGGGAAAGAGACCCAGTACTTC. It codes for CASSLVAGKETQYF.

J is TRBJ1-6 and V is TRBV11-3; 8 bases agree with TRBD1. Trimming cost V 9 bases and J 10 bases; bases outside gene matches: 11. This CDR3 comprises 14 residues. CDR1 and CDR2 from the germline V gene are SGHNT and YENEEA. The CDR3 here is CARGGTGFWSPLHF. The CDR3, as DNA: TGTGCCAGGGGGGGGACAGGATTTTGGTCACCCCTCCACTTT.

This clone came up a few times. The chain employs TRBV12-5 and TRBJ2-5; tentative D call: TRBD1 (5 bases). The CDR3 has 14 amino acids. Trimming shortened V by 1 base and J by 1 base, and 7 bases separated the two germline ends. From germline, CDR1 is LGHNT and CDR2 FRNRAP. CDR3: CASGLGQFQETQYF. CDR3 DNA sequence: TGTGCTAGTGGTTTGGGACAGTTCCAAGAGACCCAGTACTTC.

The J gene is TRBJ1-2, the V gene TRBV9; D might be TRBD1 (5 bases). V was trimmed by 4 bases and J by 9 bases, leaving 22 bases between them. The germline V gene encodes CDR1 SGDLS and CDR2 YYNGEE. The length of the CDR3 is 15 residues. This CDR3 is CASSSSDSPIGSYTF. The CDR3 nucleotides read TGTGCCAGCAGCTCCTCTGACAGCCCTATCGGTAGCTACACCTTC. The whole variable domain, filled in from reference TRBV9 and TRBJ1-2, reads DSGVTQTPKHLITATGQRVTLRCSPRSGDLSVYWYQQSLDQGLQFLIQYYNGEERAKGNILERFSAQQFPDLHSELNLSSLELGDSALYFCASSSSDSPIGSYTFGSGTRLTVV.

The chain recombines TRBV5-4 with TRBJ2-7; TRBD2 aligns across 10 bases. After removal of 0 bases from V and 3 bases from J, the junction contained 6 bases not matched to a gene. The germline V gene encodes CDR1 SGHNT and CDR2 YYREEE (reference sequence). The CDR3 is 16 residues long. The CDR3 loop is CASSLGTSGVLYEQYF. The CDR3 DNA reads TGTGCCAGCAGCTTGGGAACTAGCGGGGTGCTCTACGAGCAGTACTTC.

The chain uses TRBV12-3 or TRBV12-4 and TRBJ2-3; maybe TRBD1 (6 bases). The CDR3 covers 13 residues. Between the trimmed V and J ends, which lost 9 bases and 3 bases, there was a span of 13 bases. In nucleotides, the CDR3 is TGTGCCAGTAGACAGGACGAGACAGATACGCAGTATTTT. This codes for CASRQDETDTQYF.

The gene calls are TRBV2 and TRBJ1-3, with 11 bases lining up with TRBD1. Germline CDR1 is SNHLY and CDR2 is FYNNEI. J was trimmed by 0 bases and V by 2 bases; bases with no gene match: 6. The CDR3 is 18 amino acids. CDR3 DNA: TGTGCCAGCAGTGAACGGACAGGGGGCTTTTCCTCTGGAAACACCATATATTTT. Its translation: CASSERTGGFSSGNTIYF.

The gene calls are TRBV10-3 and TRBJ1-5; 8 nucleotides agree with TRBD1. CDR1 and CDR2 (germline): ENHRY, SYGVKD. The CDR3 has 14 amino acids. With 3 bases clipped from V and 6 bases from J, the junction kept 4 bases outside the gene matches. The CDR3 loop is CAISDPTGGQPQHF. The CDR3, as DNA: TGTGCCATCAGTGACCCCACAGGGGGTCAGCCCCAGCATTTT.

The V call is TRBV10-3, the J call TRBJ2-1, with 7 bases fitting TRBD2. V was pared by 7 bases and J by 6 bases, with 9 bases of the junction left unmatched. This CDR3 has 14 residues. The germline V gene encodes CDR1 ENHRY and CDR2 SYGVKD. In nucleotides, the CDR3 is TGTGCCATCACGGCGCGGGAGACGGTCAATGAGCAGTTCTTC. This sequence encodes CAITARETVNEQFF.

V is TRBV6-5 and J is TRBJ1-2; tentative D call: TRBD1 (6 bases). The CDR3 runs 14 residues. The V gene lost 7 bases and the J gene lost 5 bases, with 17 bases spanning the gap. Per germline, CDR1 MNHEY and CDR2 SVGAGI. The CDR3 DNA follows: TGTGCCAGCACCACAAAAGGGACAATATATGGCTACACCTTC. Its translation is CASTTKGTIYGYTF.

The chain couples TRBV19 to TRBJ2-3; 7 nucleotides match TRBD2. Trimming took 6 bases from V and 5 from J; bases not matched to a gene: 8. The CDR3 length is 14 residues. Germline CDR1 and CDR2: LNHDA and SQIVND (reference sequence). Here the CDR3 reads CASSLGRWRDTQYF. CDR3 nucleotides: TGTGCCAGTAGCCTCGGGAGGTGGAGAGATACGCAGTATTTT. The entire variable domain, with the rest obtained from reference TRBV19 and TRBJ2-3, is as follows: DGGITQSPKYLFRKEGQNVTLSCEQNLNHDAMYWYRQDPGQGLRLIYYSQIVNDFQKGDIAEGYSVSREKKESFPLTVTSAQKNPTAFYLCASSLGRWRDTQYFGPGTRLTVL.

The chain carries TRBV7-3 and TRBJ1-1, with D maybe TRBD1 (5 bases). CDR3 size: 14 residues. Germline CDR1 SGHTA, CDR2 FQGTGA. Trimming removed 5 bases at V and 3 bases at J, with 13 bases between. The CDR3 here is CASSPTGGDTEAFF. The CDR3 DNA follows: TGTGCCAGCAGCCCTACCGGGGGAGACACTGAAGCTTTCTTT.